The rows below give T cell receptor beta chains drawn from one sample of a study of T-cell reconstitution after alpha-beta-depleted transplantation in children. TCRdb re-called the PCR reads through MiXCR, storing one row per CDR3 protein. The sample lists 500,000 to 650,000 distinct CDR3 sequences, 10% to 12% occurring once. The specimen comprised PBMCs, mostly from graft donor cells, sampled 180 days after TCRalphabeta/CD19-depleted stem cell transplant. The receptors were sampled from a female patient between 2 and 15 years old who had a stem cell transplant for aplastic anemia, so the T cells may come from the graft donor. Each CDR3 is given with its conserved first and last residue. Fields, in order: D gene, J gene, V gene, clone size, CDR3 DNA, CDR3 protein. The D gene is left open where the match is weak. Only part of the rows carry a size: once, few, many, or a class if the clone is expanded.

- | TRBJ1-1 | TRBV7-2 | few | TGTGCCAGCAGCTTAGAAGGCCCCAGGGGTGCTTTCTTT | CASSLEGPRGAFF
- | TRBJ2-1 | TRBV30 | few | TGTGCCTACAACAGGGGAGGGTCCTACAATGAGCAGTTCTTC | CAYNRGGSYNEQFF
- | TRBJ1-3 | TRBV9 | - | TGTGCCAGCAGCGTAGGACGGACCGATTTCTCTGGAAACACCATATATTTT | CASSVGRTDFSGNTIYF
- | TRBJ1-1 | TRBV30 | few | TGTGCCTGGAGTGTATTGCCTCTAAGCACTGAAGCTTTCTTT | CAWSVLPLSTEAFF
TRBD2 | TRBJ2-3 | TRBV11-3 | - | TGTGCCAGCAGCTCACCGGGACTAGCGGGAGGGCTTGATACGCAGTATTTT | CASSSPGLAGGLDTQYF
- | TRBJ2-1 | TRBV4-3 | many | TGCGCCAGCAGCCGTGGGGACACAACGGTTTCTGAGCAGTTCTTC | CASSRGDTTVSEQFF
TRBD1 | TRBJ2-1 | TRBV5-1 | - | TGCGCCAGCAGGTTCCAGGGGGCCTACAATGAGCAGTTCTTC | CASRFQGAYNEQFF
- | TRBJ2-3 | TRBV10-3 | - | TGTGCCATCAGTGCTCATGCCCGCCACACAGATGCGCAGTATTTT | CAISAHARHTDAQYF
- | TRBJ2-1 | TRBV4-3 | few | TGCGCCAGCAGCCGAAAGACTAGTGTCCCACATGAGCAGTTCTTC | CASSRKTSVPHEQFF
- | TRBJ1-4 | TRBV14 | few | TGTGCCAGCAGCCAAGATATGTCCGCAACTAATGAAAAACTGTTTTTT | CASSQDMSATNEKLFF
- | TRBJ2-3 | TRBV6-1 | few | TGTGCCAGCAGTGAGCTCGGAGGCACAGATACGCAGTATTTT | CASSELGGTDTQYF
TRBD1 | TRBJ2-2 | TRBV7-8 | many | TGTGCCAGCAGCTCCTTTCTACAGGGGGCACTTTACACCGGGGAGCTGTTTTTT | CASSSFLQGALYTGELFF
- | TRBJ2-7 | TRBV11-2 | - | TGTGCCAGCAGCCCAAGGACTTACACCTACGAGCAGTACTTC | CASSPRTYTYEQYF
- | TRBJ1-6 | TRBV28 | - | TGTGCCAGCAGTTTAGCACGCTATAATTCACCCCTCCACTTT | CASSLARYNSPLHF
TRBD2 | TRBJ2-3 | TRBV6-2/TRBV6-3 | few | TGTGCCAGCAGTTACCTCCGCGGGAGAGGAACAGATACGCAGTATTTT | CASSYLRGRGTDTQYF
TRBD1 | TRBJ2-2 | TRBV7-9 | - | TGTGCCAGCAGACACAGGGGGGCGAACACCGGGGAGCTGTTTTTT | CASRHRGANTGELFF
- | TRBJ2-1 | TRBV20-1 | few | TGCAGTGCTCCGGCCCGCCAACTCTACAATGAGCAGTTCTTC | CSAPARQLYNEQFF
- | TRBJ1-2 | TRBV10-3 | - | TGTGCCATCAGGGGGGGCTCCAGAGAACACTATGGCTACACCTTC | CAIRGGSREHYGYTF
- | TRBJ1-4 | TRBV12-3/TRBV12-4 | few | TGTGCCAGCAGTTTCGGGCGTGGTGGTGAAAAACTGTTTTTT | CASSFGRGGEKLFF
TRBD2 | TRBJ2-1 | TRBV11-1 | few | TGTGCCAGCAGCCAGAGGACTAGCGGGGGGAATGAGCAGTTCTTC | CASSQRTSGGNEQFF
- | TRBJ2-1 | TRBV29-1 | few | TGCAGCGTTGAAGATGTCGGCAACGAGCAGTTCTTC | CSVEDVGNEQFF
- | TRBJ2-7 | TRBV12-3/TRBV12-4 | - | TGTGCCAGCAGTTCTGGAGACAGCCTCTACGAGCAGTACTTC | CASSSGDSLYEQYF
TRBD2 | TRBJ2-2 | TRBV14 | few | TGTGCCAGCAGTTCGAGTGCGGGAGTGTACACCGGGGAGCTGTTTTTT | CASSSSAGVYTGELFF
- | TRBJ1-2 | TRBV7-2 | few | TGTGCCAGCAGCAGACAAAACTTGGGGAGCTATGGCTACACCTTC | CASSRQNLGSYGYTF
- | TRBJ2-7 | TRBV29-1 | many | TGCAGCGTTGTAGTGACTTTAGACGAGCAGTACTTC | CSVVVTLDEQYF
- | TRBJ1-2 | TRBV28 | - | TGTGCCAGCATCGATAGGGGACACCAGAACTATGGCTACACCTTC | CASIDRGHQNYGYTF
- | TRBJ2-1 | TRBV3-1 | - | TGTGCCAGCAGCCAAGGTTTTCCACCGGCGGGCCGCTACAATGAGCAGTTCTTC | CASSQGFPPAGRYNEQFF
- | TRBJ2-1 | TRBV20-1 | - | TGCAGTGCCACCGCCCGGAGTGAGCAGTTCTTC | CSATARSEQFF
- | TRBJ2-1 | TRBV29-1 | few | TGCAGCGTTCTGTGGAGGCCCGGAGGTAACAATGAGCAGTTCTTC | CSVLWRPGGNNEQFF
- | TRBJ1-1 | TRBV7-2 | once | TGTGCCAGCAGCTTAGCCAAGATCAGGGCGATGAACACTGAAGCTTTCTTT | CASSLAKIRAMNTEAFF
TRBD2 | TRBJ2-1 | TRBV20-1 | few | TGCAGTGCTAGAGATGCGGGGACTAGCAGTTACAATGAGCAGTTCTTC | CSARDAGTSSYNEQFF
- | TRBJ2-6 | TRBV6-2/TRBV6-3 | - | TGTGCCAGCCGTGGAAGCGCTGGGGCCAACGTCCTGACTTTC | CASRGSAGANVLTF
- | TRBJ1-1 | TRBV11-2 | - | TGTGCCAGCAGCTTCCCTTGGGCGGATAACACTGAAGCTTTCTTT | CASSFPWADNTEAFF
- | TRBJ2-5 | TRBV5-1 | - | TGCGCCAGCAGCTTGATGCGAGAGACCCAGTACTTC | CASSLMRETQYF
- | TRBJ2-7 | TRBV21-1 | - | TGTGCCAGCAGCAAAGGGCTGCCAACAGAAGCTTACGAGCAGTACTTC | CASSKGLPTEAYEQYF
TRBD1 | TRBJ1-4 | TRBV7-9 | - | TGTGCCAGCAGCTCGACCGGGACAGGGGCCACTAATGAAAAACTGTTTTTT | CASSSTGTGATNEKLFF
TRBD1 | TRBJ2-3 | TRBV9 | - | TGTGCCAGCAGCGTAGTGGGGGACAGGGACACAGATACGCAGTATTTT | CASSVVGDRDTDTQYF
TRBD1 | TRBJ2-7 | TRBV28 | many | TGTGCCAGCGTATCTTCCACAGGGGGCGGTGCCGAGCAGTACTTC | CASVSSTGGGAEQYF
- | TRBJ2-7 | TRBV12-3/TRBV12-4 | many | TGTGCCAGCAGTTTAGGCCTCCGGCAGTACTTC | CASSLGLRQYF
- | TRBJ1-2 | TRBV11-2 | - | TGTGCCAGCAGCTTACCCGGAATGGGCGATGGCTACACCTTC | CASSLPGMGDGYTF
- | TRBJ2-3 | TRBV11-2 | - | TGTGCCAGCAGCTTAGACTTGATGGGGTTGGGCGGAGGGGGAGATACGCAGTATTTT | CASSLDLMGLGGGGDTQYF
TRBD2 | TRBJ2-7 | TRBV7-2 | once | TGTGCCAGCAGCTTAGGGCCTAGCGGACCCCCCGAGCAGTACTTC | CASSLGPSGPPEQYF
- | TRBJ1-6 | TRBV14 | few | TGTGCCAGCAGCCCGGGACTGGACGGGGGTTCACCCCTCCACTTT | CASSPGLDGGSPLHF